Detailed here is one T cell receptor (beta chain). These data originate in a study of blood T cell repertoires in COVID-19. Study in general: Acute and convalescent COVID-19 samples came from the United States, Italy and Spain. Sources were T cells, B-cell-depleted T cells, or PBMCs; the material itself was cDNA or gDNA.

CDR3 length equals 17 residues. CDR1 is SGHNT, CDR2 YYREEE, per germline (reference sequence). V lost 1 base to trimming and J lost 12 bases; unmatched junction nucleotides: 17. As processed by the authors: The authors estimated nucleated cell counts from reference gene primer amplification. Sequenced by immunoSEQ multiplex PCR; TCRdb stores in-frame clones only, minus some. That table furnishes V, J and clone size, whereas the DNA furnished D and trimming. Of about 520,000 clones in the sample, 70% to 90% were seen once. The chain employs TRBV5-4 and TRBJ2-1, with 9 bases lining up with TRBD2. The TCR comes from a human donor in a cohort sampled during active COVID-19. Source material: peripheral blood. Written as DNA, the CDR3 is TGTGCCAGCAGCTTGCGACCCCTTAGCGGGAGAGGTTATGGGCAGTTCTTC. It encodes CASSLRPLSGRGYGQFF.